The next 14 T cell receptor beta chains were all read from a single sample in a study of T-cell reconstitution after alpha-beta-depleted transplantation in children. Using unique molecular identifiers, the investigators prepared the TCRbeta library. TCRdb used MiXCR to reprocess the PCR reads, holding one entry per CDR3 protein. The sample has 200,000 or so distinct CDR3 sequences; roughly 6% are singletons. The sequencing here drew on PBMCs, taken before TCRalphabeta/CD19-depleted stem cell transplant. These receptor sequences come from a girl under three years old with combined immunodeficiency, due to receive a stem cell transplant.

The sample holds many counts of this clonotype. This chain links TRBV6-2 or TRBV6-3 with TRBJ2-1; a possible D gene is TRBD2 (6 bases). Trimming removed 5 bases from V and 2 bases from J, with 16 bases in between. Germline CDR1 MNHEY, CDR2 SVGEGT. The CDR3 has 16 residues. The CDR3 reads CASSLRAGPTYNEQFF. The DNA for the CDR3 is TGTGCCAGCAGTCTGAGGGCGGGACCAACCTACAATGAGCAGTTCTTC.

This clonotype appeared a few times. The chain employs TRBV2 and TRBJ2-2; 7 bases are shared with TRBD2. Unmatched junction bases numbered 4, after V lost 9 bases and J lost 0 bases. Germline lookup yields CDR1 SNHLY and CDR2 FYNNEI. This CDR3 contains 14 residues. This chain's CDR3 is CASLGTTNTGELFF. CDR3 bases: TGTGCCAGTCTTGGGACTACGAACACCGGGGAGCTGTTTTTT.

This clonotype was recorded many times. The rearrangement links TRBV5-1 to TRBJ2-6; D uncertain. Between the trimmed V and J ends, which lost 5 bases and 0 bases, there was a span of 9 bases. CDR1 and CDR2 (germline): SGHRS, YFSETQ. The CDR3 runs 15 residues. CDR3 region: CASREGYSGANVLTF. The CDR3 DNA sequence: TGCGCCAGCAGGGAAGGTTACTCTGGGGCCAACGTCCTGACTTTC. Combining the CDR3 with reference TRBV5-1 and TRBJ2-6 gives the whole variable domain KAGVTQTPRYLIKTRGQQVTLSCSPISGHRSVSWYQQTPGQGLQFLFEYFSETQRNKGNFPGRFSGRQFSNSRSEMNVSTLELGDSALYLCASREGYSGANVLTFGAGSRLTVL.

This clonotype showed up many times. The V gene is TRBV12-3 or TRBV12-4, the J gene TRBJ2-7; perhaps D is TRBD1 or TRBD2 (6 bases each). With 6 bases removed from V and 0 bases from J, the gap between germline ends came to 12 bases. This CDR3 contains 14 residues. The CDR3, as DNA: TGTGCCAGCAGAGAAGGGGGGACCTCCTACGAGCAGTACTTC. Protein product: CASREGGTSYEQYF.

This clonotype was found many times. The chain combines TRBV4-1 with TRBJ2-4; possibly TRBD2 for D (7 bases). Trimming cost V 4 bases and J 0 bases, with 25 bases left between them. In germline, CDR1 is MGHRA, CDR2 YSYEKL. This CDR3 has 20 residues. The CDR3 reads CASSPPGGGPTTLAKNIQYF. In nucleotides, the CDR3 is TGCGCCAGCAGCCCCCCGGGCGGGGGCCCGACGACCTTAGCCAAAAACATTCAGTACTTC.

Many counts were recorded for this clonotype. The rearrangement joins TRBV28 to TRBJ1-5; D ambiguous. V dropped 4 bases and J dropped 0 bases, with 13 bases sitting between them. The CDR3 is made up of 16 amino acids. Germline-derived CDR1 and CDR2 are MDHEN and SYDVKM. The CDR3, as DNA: TGTGCCAGCAGTTATGAGCGCGGATATAGCAATCAGCCCCAGCATTTT. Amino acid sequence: CASSYERGYSNQPQHF.

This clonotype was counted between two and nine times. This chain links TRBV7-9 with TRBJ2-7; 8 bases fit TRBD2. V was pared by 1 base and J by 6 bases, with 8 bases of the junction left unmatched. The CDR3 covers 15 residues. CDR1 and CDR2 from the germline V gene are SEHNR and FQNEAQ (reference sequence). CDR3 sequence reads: CASSLEIGGRREQYF. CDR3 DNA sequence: TGTGCCAGCAGCTTAGAGATTGGCGGGAGGCGCGAGCAGTACTTC.

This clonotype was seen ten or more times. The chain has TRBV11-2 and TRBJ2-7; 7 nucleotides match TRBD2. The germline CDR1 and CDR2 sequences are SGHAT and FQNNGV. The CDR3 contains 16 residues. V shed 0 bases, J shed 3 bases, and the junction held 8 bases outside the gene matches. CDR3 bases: TGTGCCAGCAGCTTAGAACTGGGGGGGGGTCTCTACGAGCAGTACTTC. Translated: CASSLELGGGLYEQYF.

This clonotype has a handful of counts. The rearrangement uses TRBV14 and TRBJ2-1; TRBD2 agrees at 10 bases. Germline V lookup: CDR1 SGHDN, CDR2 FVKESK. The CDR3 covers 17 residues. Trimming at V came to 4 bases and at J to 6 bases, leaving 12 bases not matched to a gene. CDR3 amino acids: CASSPRDSGGPVNEQFF. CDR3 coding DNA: TGTGCCAGCAGCCCCCGGGATAGCGGGGGGCCCGTCAATGAGCAGTTCTTC.

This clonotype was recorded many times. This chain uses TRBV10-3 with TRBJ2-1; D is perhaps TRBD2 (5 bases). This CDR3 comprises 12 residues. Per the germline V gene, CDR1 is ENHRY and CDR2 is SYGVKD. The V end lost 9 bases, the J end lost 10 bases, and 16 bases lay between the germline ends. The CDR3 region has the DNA TGTGCCATGGCGGCCAGCGGCGGGGAGCAGTTCTTC. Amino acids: CAMAASGGEQFF.

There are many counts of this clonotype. The CDR3 sequence: CSARDLGGANEQFF. CDR3 DNA: TGCAGTGCTAGAGATCTCGGCGGGGCTAATGAGCAGTTCTTC. The genes are TRBV20-1 and TRBJ2-1; D may be TRBD2 (6 bases). Germline CDR1 and CDR2: DFQATT and SNEGSKA (reference sequence). The CDR3 totals 14 residues. Trimming stripped 0 bases from V and 7 bases from J, with 13 bases between.

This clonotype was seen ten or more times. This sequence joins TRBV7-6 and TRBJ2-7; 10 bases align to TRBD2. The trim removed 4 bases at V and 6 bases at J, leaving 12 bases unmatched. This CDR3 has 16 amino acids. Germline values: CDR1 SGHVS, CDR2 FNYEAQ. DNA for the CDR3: TGTGCCAGCAGCTCCCTCTGGGGTAGCGGGAGGCCCGAGCAGTACTTC. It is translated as CASSSLWGSGRPEQYF.

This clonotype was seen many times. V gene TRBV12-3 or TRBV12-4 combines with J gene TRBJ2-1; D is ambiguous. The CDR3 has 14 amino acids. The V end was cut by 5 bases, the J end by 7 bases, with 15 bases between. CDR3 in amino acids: CASSHGYFTNEQFF. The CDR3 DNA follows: TGTGCCAGCAGTCACGGGTACTTCACAAATGAGCAGTTCTTC.

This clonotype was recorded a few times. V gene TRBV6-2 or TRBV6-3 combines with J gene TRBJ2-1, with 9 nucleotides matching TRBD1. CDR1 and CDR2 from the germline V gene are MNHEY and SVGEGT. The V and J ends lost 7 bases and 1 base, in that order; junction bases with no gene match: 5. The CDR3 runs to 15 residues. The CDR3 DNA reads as TGTGCCAGCATGGTGGGACAGGGATCCTACAATGAGCAGTTCTTC. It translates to CASMVGQGSYNEQFF.